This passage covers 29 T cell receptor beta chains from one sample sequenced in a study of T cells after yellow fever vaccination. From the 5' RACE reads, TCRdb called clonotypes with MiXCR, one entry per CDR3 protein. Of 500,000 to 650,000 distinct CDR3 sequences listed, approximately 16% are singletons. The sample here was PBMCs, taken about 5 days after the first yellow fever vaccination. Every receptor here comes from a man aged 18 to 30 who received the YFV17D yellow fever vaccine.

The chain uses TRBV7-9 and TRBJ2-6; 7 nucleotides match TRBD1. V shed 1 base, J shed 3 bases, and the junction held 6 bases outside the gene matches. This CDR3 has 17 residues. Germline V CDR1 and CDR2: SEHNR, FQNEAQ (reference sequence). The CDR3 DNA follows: TGTGCCAGCAGCTTAGAAGGCAGGGGGTATGGGGCCAACGTCCTGACTTTC. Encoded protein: CASSLEGRGYGANVLTF.

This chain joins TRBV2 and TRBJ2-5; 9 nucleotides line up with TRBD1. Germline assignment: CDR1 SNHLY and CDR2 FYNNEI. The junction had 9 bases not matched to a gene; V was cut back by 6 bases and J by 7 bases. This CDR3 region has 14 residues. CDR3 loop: CASRPGQGPSTQYF. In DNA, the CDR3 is TGTGCCAGCAGACCGGGACAGGGACCATCGACCCAGTACTTC.

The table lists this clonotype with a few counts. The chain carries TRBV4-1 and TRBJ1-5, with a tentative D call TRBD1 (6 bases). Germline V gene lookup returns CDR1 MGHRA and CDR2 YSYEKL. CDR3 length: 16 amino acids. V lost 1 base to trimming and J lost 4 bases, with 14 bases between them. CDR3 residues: CASSQVAGVNNQPQHF. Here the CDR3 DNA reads TGCGCCAGCAGCCAAGTGGCAGGGGTGAATAATCAGCCCCAGCATTTT.

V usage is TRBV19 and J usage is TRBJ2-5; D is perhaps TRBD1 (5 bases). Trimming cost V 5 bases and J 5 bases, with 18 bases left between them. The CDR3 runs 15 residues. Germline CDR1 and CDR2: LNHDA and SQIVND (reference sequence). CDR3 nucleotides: TGTGCCAGTAGTGTAGGAAACAGGTATATGGAGACCCAGTACTTC. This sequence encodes CASSVGNRYMETQYF. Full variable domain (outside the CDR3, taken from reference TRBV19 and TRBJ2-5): DGGITQSPKYLFRKEGQNVTLSCEQNLNHDAMYWYRQDPGQGLRLIYYSQIVNDFQKGDIAEGYSVSREKKESFPLTVTSAQKNPTAFYLCASSVGNRYMETQYFGPGTRLLVL.

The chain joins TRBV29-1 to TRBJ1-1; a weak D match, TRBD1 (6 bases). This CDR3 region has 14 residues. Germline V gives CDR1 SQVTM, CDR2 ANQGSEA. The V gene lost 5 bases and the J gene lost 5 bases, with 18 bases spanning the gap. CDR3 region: CSVPIYWGRTEAFF. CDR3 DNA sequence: TGCAGCGTTCCCATATACTGGGGGCGGACTGAAGCTTTCTTT.

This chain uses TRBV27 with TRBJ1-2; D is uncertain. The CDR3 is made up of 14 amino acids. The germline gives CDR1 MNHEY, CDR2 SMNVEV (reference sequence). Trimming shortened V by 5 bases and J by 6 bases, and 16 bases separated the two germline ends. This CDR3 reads CASSPYRVKDGYTF. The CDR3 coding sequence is TGTGCCAGCAGTCCTTATAGAGTTAAGGATGGCTACACCTTC.

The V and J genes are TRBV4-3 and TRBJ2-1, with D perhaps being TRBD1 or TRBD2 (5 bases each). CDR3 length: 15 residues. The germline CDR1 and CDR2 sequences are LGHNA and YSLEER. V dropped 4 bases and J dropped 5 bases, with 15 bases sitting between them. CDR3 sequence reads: CASSRLRDGDNEQFF. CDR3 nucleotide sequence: TGCGCCAGCAGCCGATTACGGGACGGGGACAATGAGCAGTTCTTC.

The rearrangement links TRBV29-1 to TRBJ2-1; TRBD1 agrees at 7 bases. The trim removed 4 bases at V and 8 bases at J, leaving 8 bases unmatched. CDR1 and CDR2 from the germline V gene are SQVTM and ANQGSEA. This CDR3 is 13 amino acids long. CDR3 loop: CSVAGQLSDEQFF. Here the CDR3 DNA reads TGCAGCGTTGCGGGACAGCTCTCCGATGAGCAGTTCTTC.

In DNA form, the CDR3 reads TGTGCCAGCAGTTTATCTGGGATCGATGAGCAGTTCTTC. This sequence encodes CASSLSGIDEQFF. The V call is TRBV28, the J call TRBJ2-1; no clear D. Between the trimmed V and J ends, which lost 1 base and 8 bases, there was a span of 9 bases. Germline assignment: CDR1 MDHEN and CDR2 SYDVKM. CDR3 length: 13 amino acids.

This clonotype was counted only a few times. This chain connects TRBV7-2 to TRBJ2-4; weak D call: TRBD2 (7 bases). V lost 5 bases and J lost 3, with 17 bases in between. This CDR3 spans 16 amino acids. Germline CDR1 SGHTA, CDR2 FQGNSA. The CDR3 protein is CASSHHTGRDKNIQYF. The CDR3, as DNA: TGTGCCAGCAGCCATCATACAGGGAGGGACAAAAACATTCAGTACTTC.

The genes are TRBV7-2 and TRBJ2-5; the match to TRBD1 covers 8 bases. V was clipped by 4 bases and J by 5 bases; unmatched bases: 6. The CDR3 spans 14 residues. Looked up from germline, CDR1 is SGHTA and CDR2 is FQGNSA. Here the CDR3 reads CASSWRTGHETQYF. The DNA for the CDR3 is TGTGCCAGCAGCTGGCGGACAGGGCATGAGACCCAGTACTTC.

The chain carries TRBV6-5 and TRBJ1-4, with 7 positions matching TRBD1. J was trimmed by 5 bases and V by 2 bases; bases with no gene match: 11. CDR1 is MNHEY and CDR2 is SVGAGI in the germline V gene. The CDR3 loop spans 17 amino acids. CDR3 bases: TGTGCCAGCAGTTACGGGGGCAGAGACAGGGCGAATGAAAAACTGTTTTTT. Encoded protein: CASSYGGRDRANEKLFF.

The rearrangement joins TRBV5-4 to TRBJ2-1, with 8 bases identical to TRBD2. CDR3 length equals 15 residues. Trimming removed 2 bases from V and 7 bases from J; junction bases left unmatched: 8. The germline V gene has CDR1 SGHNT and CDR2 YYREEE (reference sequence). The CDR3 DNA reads TGTGCCAGCAGCTTACTTGCGGGGGGTAAAAATGAGCAGTTCTTC. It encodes CASSLLAGGKNEQFF.

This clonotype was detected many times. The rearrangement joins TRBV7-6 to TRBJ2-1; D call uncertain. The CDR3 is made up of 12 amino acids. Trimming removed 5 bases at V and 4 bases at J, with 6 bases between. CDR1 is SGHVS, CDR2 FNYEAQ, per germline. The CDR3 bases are TGTGCCAGCAGCCGACCTTACAATGAGCAGTTCTTC. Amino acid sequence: CASSRPYNEQFF.

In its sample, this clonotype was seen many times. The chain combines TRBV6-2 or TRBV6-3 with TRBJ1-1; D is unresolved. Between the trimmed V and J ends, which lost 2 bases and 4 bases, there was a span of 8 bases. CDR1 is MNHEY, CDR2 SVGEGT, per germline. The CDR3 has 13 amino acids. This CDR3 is CASSYLGGTEAFF. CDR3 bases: TGTGCCAGCAGTTACCTAGGAGGCACTGAAGCTTTCTTT.

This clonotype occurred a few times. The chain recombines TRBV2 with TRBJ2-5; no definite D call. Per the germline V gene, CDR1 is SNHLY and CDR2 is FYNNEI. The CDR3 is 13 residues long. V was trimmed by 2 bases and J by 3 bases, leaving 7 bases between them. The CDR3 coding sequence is TGTGCCAGCAGTGAACAATGGGAAGAGACCCAGTACTTC. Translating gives CASSEQWEETQYF.

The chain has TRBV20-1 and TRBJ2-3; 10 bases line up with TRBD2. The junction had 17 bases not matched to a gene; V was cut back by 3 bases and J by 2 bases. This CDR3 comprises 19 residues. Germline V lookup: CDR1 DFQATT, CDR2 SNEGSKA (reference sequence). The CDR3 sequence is CSASRNPSGGAPFTDTQYF. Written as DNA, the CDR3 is TGCAGTGCTAGTCGAAATCCTAGCGGGGGAGCCCCTTTCACAGATACGCAGTATTTT.

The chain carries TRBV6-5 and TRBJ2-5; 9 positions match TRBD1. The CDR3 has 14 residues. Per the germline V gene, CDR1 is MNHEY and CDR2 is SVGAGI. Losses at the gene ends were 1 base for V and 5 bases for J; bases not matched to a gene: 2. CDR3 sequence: CASSYWGQGETQYF. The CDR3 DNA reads TGTGCCAGCAGTTACTGGGGACAGGGCGAGACCCAGTACTTC.

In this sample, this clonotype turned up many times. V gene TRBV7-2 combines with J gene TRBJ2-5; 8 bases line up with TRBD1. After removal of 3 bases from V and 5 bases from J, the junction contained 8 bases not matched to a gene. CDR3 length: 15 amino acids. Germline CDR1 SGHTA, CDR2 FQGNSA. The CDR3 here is CASSFNQGAGETQYF. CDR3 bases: TGTGCCAGCAGCTTTAACCAGGGGGCTGGGGAGACCCAGTACTTC.

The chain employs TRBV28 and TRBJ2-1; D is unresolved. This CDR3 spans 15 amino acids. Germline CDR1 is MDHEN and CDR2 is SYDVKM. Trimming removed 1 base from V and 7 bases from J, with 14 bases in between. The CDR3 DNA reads TGTGCCAGCAGTTTATCCCTACGCCGAGCGAATGAGCAGTTCTTC. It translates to CASSLSLRRANEQFF.

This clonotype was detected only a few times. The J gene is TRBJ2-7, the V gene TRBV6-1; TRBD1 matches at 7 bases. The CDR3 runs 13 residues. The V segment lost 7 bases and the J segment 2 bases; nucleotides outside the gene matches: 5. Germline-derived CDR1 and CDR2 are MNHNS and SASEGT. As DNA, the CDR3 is TGTGCCAGCACCCGAGGGGGCCCCTACGAGCAGTACTTC. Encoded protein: CASTRGGPYEQYF.

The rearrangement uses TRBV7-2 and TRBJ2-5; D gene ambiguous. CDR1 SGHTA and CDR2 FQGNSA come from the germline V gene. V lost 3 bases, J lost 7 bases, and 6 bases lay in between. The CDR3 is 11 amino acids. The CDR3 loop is CASSFWGTQYF. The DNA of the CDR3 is TGTGCCAGCAGCTTCTGGGGGACCCAGTACTTC.

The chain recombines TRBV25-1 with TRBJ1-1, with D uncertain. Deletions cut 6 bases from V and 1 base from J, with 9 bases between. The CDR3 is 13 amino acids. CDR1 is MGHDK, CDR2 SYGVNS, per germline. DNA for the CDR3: TGTGCCAGCAGCGAAACTAGGAACACTGAAGCTTTCTTT. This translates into CASSETRNTEAFF.

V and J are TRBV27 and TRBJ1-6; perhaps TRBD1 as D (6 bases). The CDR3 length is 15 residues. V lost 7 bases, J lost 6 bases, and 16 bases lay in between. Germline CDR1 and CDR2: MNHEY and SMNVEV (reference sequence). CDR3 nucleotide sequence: TGTGCCAGCACCAATAGGGGACACGGTAATTCACCCCTCCACTTT. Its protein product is CASTNRGHGNSPLHF.

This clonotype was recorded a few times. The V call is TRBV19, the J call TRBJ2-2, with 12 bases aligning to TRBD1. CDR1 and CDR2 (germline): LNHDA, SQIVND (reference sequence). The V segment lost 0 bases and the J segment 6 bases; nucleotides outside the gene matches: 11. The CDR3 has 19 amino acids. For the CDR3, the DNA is TGTGCCAGTAGTATAGATAGGGGGACAGGGGGCCGGCGATCCGGGGAGCTGTTTTTT. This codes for CASSIDRGTGGRRSGELFF. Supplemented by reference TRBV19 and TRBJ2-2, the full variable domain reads DGGITQSPKYLFRKEGQNVTLSCEQNLNHDAMYWYRQDPGQGLRLIYYSQIVNDFQKGDIAEGYSVSREKKESFPLTVTSAQKNPTAFYLCASSIDRGTGGRRSGELFFGEGSRLTVL.

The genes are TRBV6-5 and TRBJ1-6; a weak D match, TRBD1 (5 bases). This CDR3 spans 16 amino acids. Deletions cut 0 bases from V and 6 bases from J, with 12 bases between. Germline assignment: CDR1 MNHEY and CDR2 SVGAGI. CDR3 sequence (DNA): TGTGCCAGCAGTTACTCTTGGACACCCGCTAATTCACCCCTCCACTTT. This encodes CASSYSWTPANSPLHF.

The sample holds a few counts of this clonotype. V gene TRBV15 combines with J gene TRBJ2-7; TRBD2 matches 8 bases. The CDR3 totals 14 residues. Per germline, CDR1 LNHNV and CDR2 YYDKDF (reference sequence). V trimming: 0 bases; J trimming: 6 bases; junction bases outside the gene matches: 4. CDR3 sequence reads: CATSRDRTSFEQYF. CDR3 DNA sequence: TGTGCCACCAGCAGAGATAGGACTAGCTTCGAGCAGTACTTC.

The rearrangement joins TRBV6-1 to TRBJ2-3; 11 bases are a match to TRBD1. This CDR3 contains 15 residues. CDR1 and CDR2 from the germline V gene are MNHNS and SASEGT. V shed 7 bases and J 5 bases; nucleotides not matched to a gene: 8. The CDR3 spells CASMDRGRWEDTQYF. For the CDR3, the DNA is TGTGCCAGCATGGACAGGGGGCGCTGGGAAGATACGCAGTATTTT.

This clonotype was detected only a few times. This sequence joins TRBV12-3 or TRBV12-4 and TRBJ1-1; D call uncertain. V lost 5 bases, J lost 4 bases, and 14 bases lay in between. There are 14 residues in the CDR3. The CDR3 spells CASSVQRRLTEAFF. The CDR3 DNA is TGTGCCAGCAGTGTTCAAAGGCGACTCACTGAAGCTTTCTTT.